The entry below describes one T cell receptor beta chain. Germline loops: CDR1 MDHEN, CDR2 SYDVKM. The CDR3 consists of 15 residues. Germline trimming cut 4 bases from V and 6 bases from J; bases unmatched to any gene: 9. This record belongs to a study of blood T cell repertoires in COVID-19. Generated by immunoSEQ multiplex PCR, the TCRdb table keeps only in-frame clones and is missing some. The repertoire holds some 260,000 clones, with approximately 86% as singletons. The rearrangement links TRBV28 to TRBJ2-3, with 8 positions matching TRBD1. Sequencing was performed on peripheral blood. This TCR derives from a young woman with acute or convalescent COVID-19. CDR3 DNA: TGTGCCAGCAGTTCTCAGGGGGCGTCTAAGGATACGCAGTATTTT. Translation: CASSSQGASKDTQYF.